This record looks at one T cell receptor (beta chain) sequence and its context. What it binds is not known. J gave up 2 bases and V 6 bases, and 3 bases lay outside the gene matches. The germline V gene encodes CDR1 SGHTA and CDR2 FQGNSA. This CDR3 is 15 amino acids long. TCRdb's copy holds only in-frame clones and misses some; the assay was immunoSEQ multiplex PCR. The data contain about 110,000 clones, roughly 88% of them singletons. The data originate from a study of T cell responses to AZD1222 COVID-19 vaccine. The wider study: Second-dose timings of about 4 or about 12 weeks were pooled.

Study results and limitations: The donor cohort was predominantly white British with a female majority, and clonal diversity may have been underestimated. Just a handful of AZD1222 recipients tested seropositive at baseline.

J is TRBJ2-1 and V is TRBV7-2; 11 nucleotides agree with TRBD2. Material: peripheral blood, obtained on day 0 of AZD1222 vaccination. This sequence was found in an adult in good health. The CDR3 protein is CASRNSGRAYNEQFF. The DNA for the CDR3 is TGTGCCAGCAGAAATAGCGGGAGGGCCTACAATGAGCAGTTCTTC.